This T cell receptor (beta chain) was sequenced for a study of shared clonotypes between healthy human individuals. Germline CDR1 is SGDLS and CDR2 is YYNGEE. V was shortened by 0 bases and J by 4 bases, with 14 bases between the two germline ends. This CDR3 contains 16 residues. Genomic DNA per cell subset filled all wells of several immunoSEQ plates. An approximately 220 ng quantity of DNA, 25,000 to 30,000 T cell genomes, went into the sorted-subset replicate PCRs. Repertoires were generated with immunoSEQ multiplex PCR, while TCRdb's copy carries only in-frame clones and drops some. Of roughly 660,000 clones listed, 90% are singletons.

This sequence joins TRBV9 and TRBJ2-1; unclear D gene. Sequenced sample: memory CD8+ T cells from PBMCs. The subset: CD45RO+ cells pooled with CCR7-negative TemRA cells. The origin of this receptor is a man in his late teens or twenties in good health. Some clones in this sample may be carry-over from other donors' samples. Here the CDR3 reads CASSVAGRSSYNEQFF. CDR3 coding DNA: TGTGCCAGCAGCGTAGCGGGCAGAAGTTCTTACAATGAGCAGTTCTTC.